A single sample is the source of the 32 T cell receptor beta chains below, sequenced in a study of CD8+CD57+ T cells in acquired aplastic anemia. Patients sequenced had flow cytometry evidence of CD8+CD57+ cell expansion. TCR beta VDJ and CDR3 profiles were obtained from a genomic DNA template. TCRdb independently ran MiXCR on the reads; one entry per CDR3 protein. This sample has about 160,000 distinct CDR3 sequences; around half occur once, and the top ten carry 2.5% to 3.5%. The specimen was sorted CD4+, CD8+, or CD8+CD57+ T cells (not recorded which) from PBMCs. These receptor sequences come from a human donor with aplastic anemia.

This clonotype was observed a few times. The V and J genes are TRBV5-4 and TRBJ2-1; D tentatively fits TRBD1 or TRBD2 (6 bases each). Per germline, CDR1 SGHNT and CDR2 YYREEE (reference sequence). V lost 4 bases and J lost 0, with 14 bases in between. The CDR3 consists of 16 residues. Written as DNA, the CDR3 is TGTGCCAGCAGCCTTGGGGGGACAAGCTCCTACAATGAGCAGTTCTTC. Translation: CASSLGGTSSYNEQFF.

This clonotype was counted ten times or more. This chain links TRBV20-1 with TRBJ1-5, with a weak D call TRBD1 (5 bases). Germline V gene lookup returns CDR1 DFQATT and CDR2 SNEGSKA (reference sequence). There are 14 residues in the CDR3. Trimming shortened V by 6 bases and J by 2 bases, and 14 bases separated the two germline ends. CDR3: CSAAGESGNQPQHF. CDR3 sequence (DNA): TGCAGTGCCGCGGGGGAGTCGGGCAATCAGCCCCAGCATTTT.

There are a few counts of this clonotype. This chain connects TRBV25-1 to TRBJ1-2; TRBD1 might be the D (6 bases). Germline CDR1 MGHDK, CDR2 SYGVNS. Trimming removed 4 bases from V and 4 bases from J, with 10 bases in between. The length of the CDR3 is 13 residues. The CDR3 here is CASSAADSYGYTF. Here the CDR3 DNA reads TGTGCCAGCAGTGCCGCGGACAGCTATGGCTACACCTTC.

V usage is TRBV28 and J usage is TRBJ2-1; 10 positions agree with TRBD2. CDR3 length: 13 amino acids. CDR1 is MDHEN, CDR2 SYDVKM, per germline. V shed 10 bases and J 3 bases; nucleotides not matched to a gene: 3. CDR3 DNA: TGTGCCACCACTAGCGGGAACTACAATGAGCAGTTCTTC. It codes for CATTSGNYNEQFF.

This clonotype has at least ten counts. The V call is TRBV19, the J call TRBJ1-1, with a tentative D call TRBD1 (5 bases). The CDR3 loop spans 16 amino acids. CDR1 LNHDA and CDR2 SQIVND come from the germline V gene (reference sequence). V lost 6 bases and J 4 bases, leaving 21 bases between the germline ends. The CDR3 DNA reads as TGTGCCAGTAGCCAACACGGGACCCCCAACCCCACTGAAGCTTTCTTT. It encodes CASSQHGTPNPTEAFF.

In this sample, this clonotype turned up once. A clone one base away is much larger, so this may be a read error. V usage is TRBV6-1 and J usage is TRBJ2-7, with D perhaps TRBD1 (6 bases). CDR3 length: 14 amino acids. Germline V gene lookup returns CDR1 MNHNS and CDR2 SASEGT. The CDR3 spells CASSDRDISYEQHF. The DNA for the CDR3 is TGTGCCAGCAGCGACCGGGACATTTCCTACGAGCAGCACTTC.

The chain combines TRBV12-3 or TRBV12-4 with TRBJ2-3; 12 bases line up with TRBD2. Trimming took 5 bases from V and 0 from J; bases not matched to a gene: 15. The CDR3 sequence is 20 residues long. CDR3 in amino acids: CASSRLAGGPQWLSTDTQYF. The DNA for the CDR3 is TGTGCCAGCAGTCGGCTAGCGGGAGGGCCCCAGTGGCTTAGCACAGATACGCAGTATTTT.

The chain has TRBV5-1 and TRBJ1-1; D may be TRBD1 (5 bases). Germline values: CDR1 SGHRS, CDR2 YFSETQ. The CDR3 has 12 amino acids. Deletions cut 6 bases from V and 5 bases from J, with 11 bases between. CDR3 loop: CASTSGGTEAFF. The CDR3 region has the DNA TGCGCCAGCACCTCGGGGGGTACTGAAGCTTTCTTT. Together with reference TRBV5-1 and TRBJ1-1, the CDR3 gives the full variable domain: KAGVTQTPRYLIKTRGQQVTLSCSPISGHRSVSWYQQTPGQGLQFLFEYFSETQRNKGNFPGRFSGRQFSNSRSEMNVSTLELGDSALYLCASTSGGTEAFFGQGTRLTVV.

This clonotype was found many times. This chain joins TRBV19 and TRBJ2-1; 9 bases are shared with TRBD2. The CDR3 consists of 14 residues. Germline V CDR1 and CDR2: LNHDA, SQIVND (reference sequence). J was trimmed by 5 bases and V by 4 bases; bases with no gene match: 3. CDR3 sequence (DNA): TGTGCCAGTAGTAATCCTAGCGGGAACAATGAGCAGTTCTTC. This translates into CASSNPSGNNEQFF.

This clonotype was detected many times. The V gene is TRBV5-6, the J gene TRBJ2-1; D remains unclear. Trimming removed 7 bases at V and 0 bases at J, with 14 bases between. This CDR3 comprises 15 residues. Germline lookup yields CDR1 SGHDT and CDR2 YYEEEE. The chain's CDR3 is CASEYKAVSYNEQFF. The CDR3 nucleotides are TGTGCCAGCGAGTATAAGGCGGTCTCCTACAATGAGCAGTTCTTC.

The rearrangement links TRBV7-9 to TRBJ1-2; D unresolved. Germline-derived CDR1 and CDR2 are SEHNR and FQNEAQ (reference sequence). The CDR3 consists of 13 residues. The V end was cut by 3 bases, the J end by 4 bases, with 9 bases between. The CDR3 protein is CASSLNLPYGYTF. CDR3 DNA: TGTGCCAGCAGCTTGAATCTCCCCTATGGCTACACCTTC.

The chain joins TRBV7-6 to TRBJ2-1, with D tentatively TRBD2 (6 bases). Deletions cut 5 bases from V and 6 bases from J, with 20 bases between. Looked up from germline, CDR1 is SGHVS and CDR2 is FNYEAQ. CDR3 length: 16 residues. The CDR3 coding sequence is TGTGCCAGCAGCCCTTCGGCGGGGCTTTACGGCAATGAGCAGTTCTTC. Its protein is CASSPSAGLYGNEQFF.

The chain recombines TRBV6-2 or TRBV6-3 with TRBJ2-1; TRBD2 aligns across 10 bases. V lost 2 bases, J lost 6 bases, and 7 bases stayed unmatched. CDR1 MNHEY and CDR2 SVGEGT come from the germline V gene. The CDR3 is 16 residues long. The CDR3 loop is CASSYKAGGPSNEQFF. CDR3 coding DNA: TGTGCCAGCAGTTACAAAGCGGGGGGGCCGAGCAATGAGCAGTTCTTC.

The chain recombines TRBV4-1 with TRBJ2-1; 14 nucleotides agree with TRBD2. The V gene's germline CDR1 is MGHRA and CDR2 YSYEKL. The CDR3 runs to 16 residues. V lost 0 bases to trimming and J lost 9 bases; unmatched junction nucleotides: 4. The CDR3 nucleotides are TGCGCCAGCAGCCAAGAGGGGGGACTAGCGGGAGTTGAGCAGTTCTTC. This encodes CASSQEGGLAGVEQFF.

This clonotype has a count of ten or more. The V and J genes are TRBV5-1 and TRBJ2-7; D is ambiguous. The CDR3 loop spans 12 amino acids. Per germline, CDR1 SGHRS and CDR2 YFSETQ. V lost 6 bases, J lost 3 bases, and 10 bases lay in between. The CDR3 spells CASKARNYEQYF. The CDR3 nucleotides read TGCGCCAGCAAGGCTCGGAACTACGAGCAGTACTTC.

This clonotype was seen repeatedly, ten times or more. This rearrangement joins TRBV3-1 to TRBJ1-2, with D perhaps TRBD1 (5 bases). Between the trimmed V and J ends, which lost 1 base and 4 bases, there was a span of 13 bases. This CDR3 contains 15 residues. In germline, CDR1 is LGHDT, CDR2 YNNKEL (reference sequence). CDR3 nucleotide sequence: TGTGCCAGCAGCCAAGGACCCAGGGAGGTCTATGGCTACACCTTC. It codes for CASSQGPREVYGYTF.

The chain uses TRBV7-9 and TRBJ2-7, with a tentative D call TRBD2 (5 bases). The CDR3 sequence is 15 residues long. Trimming took 2 bases from V and 3 from J, leaving 14 bases between them. Germline V CDR1 and CDR2: SEHNR, FQNEAQ (reference sequence). For the CDR3, the DNA is TGTGCCAGCAGCTTATCGGGATCCTTGAACTACGAGCAGTACTTC. It yields the protein CASSLSGSLNYEQYF.

This clonotype was found a few times. The chain is built from TRBV24-1 and TRBJ1-2, with 10 bases lining up with TRBD1. Trimming took 3 bases from V and 8 from J; bases not matched to a gene: 5. Germline V CDR1 and CDR2: KGHDR, SFDVKD. This CDR3 comprises 14 residues. CDR3 protein: CATSDGTGVSGYTF. The CDR3 DNA reads TGTGCCACCAGTGATGGGACAGGGGTATCGGGCTACACCTTC.

The J gene is TRBJ2-2, the V gene TRBV10-1; TRBD1 matches 7 bases. J lost 0 bases, V lost 9 bases, and 4 bases had no gene match. Germline-derived CDR1 and CDR2 are WNHNN and SYGVQD (reference sequence). This CDR3 spans 14 amino acids. The CDR3: CASSGTANTGELFF. CDR3 DNA: TGCGCCAGTTCCGGGACAGCGAACACCGGGGAGCTGTTTTTT.

J is TRBJ2-3 and V is TRBV20-1, with 10 nucleotides matching TRBD2. Per germline, CDR1 DFQATT and CDR2 SNEGSKA (reference sequence). V lost 8 bases to trimming and J lost 5 bases; unmatched junction nucleotides: 7. CDR3 length: 13 amino acids. DNA of the CDR3: TGCAGTAGTCTAGCGGGGGAAGTAGATACGCAGTATTTT. Protein product: CSSLAGEVDTQYF.

The V gene is TRBV12-3 or TRBV12-4, the J gene TRBJ2-3, with 8 positions matching TRBD2. This CDR3 has 16 amino acids. V shed 3 bases and J 2 bases; nucleotides not matched to a gene: 7. CDR3 amino acids: CASSFGSGRFTDTQYF. The CDR3 region has the DNA TGTGCCAGCAGTTTTGGAAGCGGGAGATTCACAGATACGCAGTATTTT.

The chain combines TRBV5-1 with TRBJ2-2; 9 bases match TRBD1. The V and J ends lost 7 bases and 3 bases, in that order; junction bases with no gene match: 4. The CDR3 is made up of 14 amino acids. Germline CDR1 is SGHRS and CDR2 is YFSETQ. The CDR3 spells CASWTGVYTGELFF. The CDR3 DNA is TGCGCCAGCTGGACAGGGGTATACACCGGGGAGCTGTTTTTT.

This clonotype was detected ten times or more. The gene calls are TRBV7-9 and TRBJ2-1; D remains ambiguous. The CDR3 has 11 amino acids. Germline CDR1 SEHNR, CDR2 FQNEAQ (reference sequence). The germline V and J ends were trimmed by 1 base and 15 bases, with 10 bases remaining between them. In DNA form, the CDR3 reads TGTGCCAGCAGCTTAGACTGGGATCGGTTCTTC. This sequence encodes CASSLDWDRFF.

This clonotype was observed at least ten times. The chain uses TRBV9 and TRBJ1-2; 9 bases agree with TRBD1. Germline trimming cut 6 bases from V and 1 base from J; bases unmatched to any gene: 7. Germline loops: CDR1 SGDLS, CDR2 YYNGEE. The CDR3 is 15 amino acids. The CDR3 nucleotides read TGTGCCAGCACGTTAGGACAGGGGTTTAACTATGGCTACACCTTC. Its protein product is CASTLGQGFNYGYTF.

This chain connects TRBV5-1 to TRBJ1-1; no clear D gene. CDR1 and CDR2 (germline): SGHRS, YFSETQ. Trimming took 5 bases from V and 2 from J, leaving 13 bases between them. This CDR3 is 14 amino acids long. CDR3 sequence: CASRPTLTNTEAFF. The CDR3 DNA follows: TGCGCCAGCAGGCCCACACTTACTAACACTGAAGCTTTCTTT.

This clonotype came up a few times. This chain connects TRBV7-9 to TRBJ1-2; 9 positions match TRBD1. Germline-derived CDR1 and CDR2 are SEHNR and FQNEAQ (reference sequence). J lost 2 bases, V lost 5 bases, and 6 bases had no gene match. This CDR3 region has 15 residues. This CDR3 reads CASSPTGGANYGYTF. In nucleotides, the CDR3 is TGTGCCAGCAGCCCAACAGGGGGCGCAAACTATGGCTACACCTTC.

This clonotype occurred many times. The V call is TRBV29-1, the J call TRBJ2-1; D possibly corresponds to TRBD2 (6 bases). Germline V gene data show CDR1 as SQVTM and CDR2 as ANQGSEA. CDR3 length: 15 amino acids. Trimming removed 0 bases at V and 5 bases at J, with 14 bases between. The CDR3: CSVEDRGVGDNEQFF. CDR3 sequence (DNA): TGCAGCGTTGAAGATCGCGGGGTGGGGGACAATGAGCAGTTCTTC.

The V and J genes are TRBV7-2 and TRBJ2-5; D not certain. V was clipped by 5 bases and J by 5 bases, with 12 bases between them. The CDR3 runs to 13 residues. Germline V gene sequence: CDR1 SGHTA, CDR2 FQGNSA. The CDR3 protein is CASSPDPLETQYF. CDR3 nucleotide sequence: TGTGCCAGCAGCCCAGACCCCCTGGAGACCCAGTACTTC.

V and J are TRBV29-1 and TRBJ2-7; TRBD2 aligns across 9 bases. The junction had 3 bases not matched to a gene; V was cut back by 1 base and J by 2 bases. The CDR3 consists of 14 residues. Per germline, CDR1 SQVTM and CDR2 ANQGSEA. The DNA of the CDR3 is TGCAGCGTTGAAGTAGCGGGAGCTACCTACGAGCAGTACTTC. Translating it yields CSVEVAGATYEQYF.

This rearrangement joins TRBV25-1 to TRBJ1-2; D call uncertain. CDR3 length equals 13 residues. The V end lost 8 bases, the J end lost 5 bases, and 15 bases lay between the germline ends. The germline V gene has CDR1 MGHDK and CDR2 SYGVNS. The CDR3 protein is CASASVGVYGYTF. CDR3 nucleotide sequence: TGTGCCAGCGCGTCTGTAGGAGTATATGGCTACACCTTC.

This clonotype has a handful of counts. V is TRBV3-1 and J is TRBJ2-1, with no clear D. V gave up 0 bases and J gave up 8 bases, with 11 bases separating them. Germline CDR1 reads LGHDT; CDR2 reads YNNKEL (reference sequence). CDR3 size: 14 residues. The CDR3 DNA sequence: TGTGCCAGCAGCCAAGAAGTAAACCTGGATGAGCAGTTCTTC. This gives the protein CASSQEVNLDEQFF.

This clonotype was counted ten times or more. In nucleotides, the CDR3 is TGTGCCAGCAGCGCCGGACTAGCGGGGTTCAATGAGCAGTTCTTC. It encodes CASSAGLAGFNEQFF. The chain carries TRBV9 and TRBJ2-1; 12 bases agree with TRBD2. This CDR3 is built from 15 residues. Germline values: CDR1 SGDLS, CDR2 YYNGEE. The junction had 4 bases not matched to a gene; V was cut back by 3 bases and J by 6 bases.